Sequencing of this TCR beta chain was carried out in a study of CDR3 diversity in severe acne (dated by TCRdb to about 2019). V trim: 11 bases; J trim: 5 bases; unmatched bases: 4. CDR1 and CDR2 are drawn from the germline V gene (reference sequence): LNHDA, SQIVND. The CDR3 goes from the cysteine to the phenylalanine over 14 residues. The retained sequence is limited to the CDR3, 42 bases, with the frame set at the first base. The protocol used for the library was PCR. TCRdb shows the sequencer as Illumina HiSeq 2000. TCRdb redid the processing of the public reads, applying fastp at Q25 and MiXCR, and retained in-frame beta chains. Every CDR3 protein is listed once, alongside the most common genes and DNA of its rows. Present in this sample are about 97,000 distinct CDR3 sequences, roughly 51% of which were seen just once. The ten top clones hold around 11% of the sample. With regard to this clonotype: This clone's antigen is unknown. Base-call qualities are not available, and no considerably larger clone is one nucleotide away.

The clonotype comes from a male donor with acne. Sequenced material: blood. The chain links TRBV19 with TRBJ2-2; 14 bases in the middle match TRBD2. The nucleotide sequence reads TGTGCCGGGACTAGCGGGAGTATAACCGGGGAGCTGTTTTTT. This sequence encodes CAGTSGSITGELFF. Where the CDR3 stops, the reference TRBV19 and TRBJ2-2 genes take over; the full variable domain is DGGITQSPKYLFRKEGQNVTLSCEQNLNHDAMYWYRQDPGQGLRLIYYSQIVNDFQKGDIAEGYSVSREKKESFPLTVTSAQKNPTAFYLCAGTSGSITGELFFGEGSRLTVL.